These T cell receptor beta chains were read from a single sample in a study of esophageal squamous cell carcinoma under preoperative chemotherapy. One entry per CDR3 protein, called by TCRdb with MiXCR from the PCR reads. This table has 15,000 to 20,000 distinct CDR3 sequences, approximately 48% appearing once. The specimen was collected from a patient given preoperative chemotherapy. The receptors come from a human donor with esophageal squamous cell carcinoma. The donor label of this sample is uncertain. Each CDR3 is given with its conserved first and last residue. D genes are given only for firm matches. Clone size is given for some rows only: seen once, a few or many times, or a class if the clone is expanded.

J: TRBJ2-7; V: TRBV7-9; size: NA; D: NA; CDR3: CASSLGWSSEQYF; DNA: TGTGCCAGCAGCTTAGGTTGGAGTTCCGAGCAGTACTTC
J: TRBJ2-1; V: TRBV7-6; size: many; D: TRBD2; CDR3: CASSQVLSAGGPDEQFF; DNA: TGTGCCAGCAGCCAAGTACTAAGCGCGGGAGGGCCTGATGAGCAGTTCTTC
J: TRBJ2-7; V: TRBV7-8; size: few; D: TRBD2; CDR3: CASSPTSGRGNEQYF; DNA: TGTGCCAGCAGCCCGACTAGCGGGAGAGGGAACGAGCAGTACTTC
J: TRBJ2-1; V: TRBV7-2; size: NA; D: TRBD2; CDR3: CASSLAGGWEQFF; DNA: TGTGCCAGCAGCTTAGCCGGGGGGTGGGAGCAGTTCTTC
J: TRBJ2-3; V: TRBV18; size: many; D: TRBD1; CDR3: CASSPLGQGAGDTQYF; DNA: TGTGCCAGCTCACCACTCGGACAGGGGGCCGGAGATACGCAGTATTTT
J: TRBJ2-7; V: TRBV7-8; size: NA; D: TRBD2; CDR3: CASSLSGRASYEQYF; DNA: TGTGCCAGCAGCCTTAGCGGGAGAGCATCCTACGAGCAGTACTTC
J: TRBJ2-5; V: TRBV11-1; size: NA; D: TRBD2; CDR3: CASSRTSGDGETQYF; DNA: TGTGCCAGCAGCCGGACTAGCGGGGATGGAGAGACCCAGTACTTC
J: TRBJ1-2; V: TRBV6-1; size: NA; D: TRBD1; CDR3: CASTRGQAHYGYTF; DNA: TGTGCCAGCACCAGGGGACAGGCTCACTATGGCTACACCTTC
J: TRBJ2-5; V: TRBV6-5; size: NA; D: NA; CDR3: CASSYSRGGAGQATQHF; DNA: TGTGCCAGCAGTTACTCGAGAGGCGGGGCGGGGCAAGCGACCCAACACTTC
J: TRBJ2-1; V: TRBV7-2; size: NA; D: NA; CDR3: CASTDSTRREQFF; DNA: TGTGCCAGCACCGACTCGACTAGGCGTGAGCAGTTCTTC
J: TRBJ2-5; V: TRBV7-2; size: NA; D: TRBD2; CDR3: CASSVWGGGGTDMQYF; DNA: TGTGCCAGCAGCGTATGGGGGGGGGGAGGCACAGACATGCAGTACTTC
J: TRBJ2-6; V: TRBV12-3/TRBV12-4; size: NA; D: TRBD1; CDR3: CASSSGTGAGAYDQSF; DNA: TGTGCCAGCAGTTCCGGGACAGGGGCTGGGGCCTACGACCAGTCCTTC
J: TRBJ1-1; V: TRBV27; size: NA; D: NA; CDR3: CASRTANTEAFF; DNA: TGTGCCAGCAGAACAGCGAACACTGAAGCTTTCTTT
J: TRBJ2-1; V: TRBV7-9; size: NA; D: NA; CDR3: CASSFSPPETQFF; DNA: TGTGCCAGCAGCTTTAGTCCACCGGAGACCCAGTTCTTC
J: TRBJ2-1; V: TRBV7-2; size: few; D: NA; CDR3: CASSFLTSNRNEQFF; DNA: TGTGCCAGCAGCTTTTTGACTAGTAATCGGAATGAGCAGTTCTTC
J: TRBJ2-5; V: TRBV7-2; size: few; D: NA; CDR3: CASSGRKGETQYF; DNA: TGTGCCAGCAGCGGACGGAAGGGGGAGACCCAGTACTTC
J: TRBJ2-5; V: TRBV24-1; size: few; D: NA; CDR3: CATSDLAGDQETQYF; DNA: TGTGCCACCAGTGATTTAGCGGGCGACCAAGAGACCCAGTACTTC
J: TRBJ2-7; V: TRBV5-1; size: few; D: NA; CDR3: CASTKGGDKKPYEQYF; DNA: TGCGCCAGCACCAAGGGGGGGGATAAAAAACCCTACGAGCAGTACTTC
J: TRBJ2-7; V: TRBV12-3/TRBV12-4; size: few; D: TRBD1; CDR3: CASRKTGSGYEQYF; DNA: TGTGCCAGCAGGAAGACAGGGTCTGGCTACGAGCAGTACTTC
J: TRBJ2-7; V: TRBV7-9; size: NA; D: TRBD2; CDR3: CASSFSLAGGTYEQYF; DNA: TGTGCCAGCAGCTTCTCCCTAGCGGGGGGGACCTACGAGCAGTACTTC
J: TRBJ2-3; V: TRBV7-8; size: many; D: NA; CDR3: CASSLALDTQYF; DNA: TGTGCCAGCAGCTTAGCGCTTGATACGCAGTATTTT
J: TRBJ2-3; V: TRBV7-2; size: NA; D: NA; CDR3: CASSQPGDTQYF; DNA: TGTGCCAGCAGCCAACCTGGGGATACGCAGTATTTT
J: TRBJ2-1; V: TRBV18; size: NA; D: NA; CDR3: CASSQLRGNEQFF; DNA: TGTGCCAGCTCACAATTAAGAGGCAATGAGCAGTTCTTC
J: TRBJ2-1; V: TRBV6-1; size: few; D: NA; CDR3: CASSGPVPYNEQFF; DNA: TGTGCCAGCAGTGGACCCGTCCCCTACAATGAGCAGTTCTTC
J: TRBJ2-1; V: TRBV10-3; size: NA; D: NA; CDR3: CAISGQVGSYEQFF; DNA: TGTGCCATCAGTGGGCAGGTAGGCTCCTACGAGCAGTTCTTC
J: TRBJ2-3; V: TRBV12-3/TRBV12-4; size: NA; D: NA; CDR3: CASSLRGGDTDTQYF; DNA: TGTGCCAGCAGTTTGAGGGGGGGGGACACAGATACGCAGTATTTT
J: TRBJ2-1; V: TRBV4-3; size: NA; D: TRBD2; CDR3: CASSQPFTSGSYNEQFF; DNA: TGCGCCAGCAGCCAACCCTTCACTAGCGGCTCCTACAATGAGCAGTTCTTC
J: TRBJ2-7; V: TRBV11-1; size: large; D: TRBD2; CDR3: CASSEERERYYEQYF; DNA: TGTGCCAGCAGCGAAGAGCGGGAGAGGTATTACGAGCAGTACTTC
J: TRBJ2-4; V: TRBV6-1; size: NA; D: TRBD2; CDR3: CASTGLAGEDIQYF; DNA: TGTGCCAGCACGGGGCTAGCGGGCGAGGATATTCAGTACTTC
J: TRBJ2-7; V: TRBV7-2; size: many; D: NA; CDR3: CASSQGSYYEQYF; DNA: TGTGCCAGCAGCCAAGGGTCTTACTACGAGCAGTACTTC
J: TRBJ1-6; V: TRBV12-3/TRBV12-4; size: many; D: NA; CDR3: CASSLRVGSPLHF; DNA: TGTGCCAGCAGTTTAAGGGTAGGGTCACCCCTCCACTTT
J: TRBJ2-1; V: TRBV7-2; size: few; D: TRBD2; CDR3: CASSLASSGSSYSYEQFF; DNA: TGTGCCAGCAGCTTAGCTTCTAGCGGGAGTTCCTACTCCTACGAGCAGTTCTTC
J: TRBJ2-1; V: TRBV7-8; size: few; D: NA; CDR3: CASSSRHGLSYEQFF; DNA: TGTGCCAGCAGCTCAAGACACGGTCTCTCCTACGAGCAGTTCTTC
J: TRBJ2-5; V: TRBV7-9; size: NA; D: NA; CDR3: CASTGVLSKETQYF; DNA: TGTGCCAGCACTGGGGTTCTGAGCAAAGAGACGCAGTACTTT
J: TRBJ2-1; V: TRBV20-1; size: once; D: TRBD2; CDR3: CSASWAGLAINEQFF; DNA: TGCAGTGCTAGTTGGGCGGGACTAGCGATCAATGAGCAGTTCTTC
J: TRBJ2-7; V: TRBV7-2; size: NA; D: TRBD1; CDR3: CASSLQGADYEQYF; DNA: TGTGCCAGCAGCTTACAGGGGGCGGACTACGAGCAGTACTTC
J: TRBJ2-4; V: TRBV6-1; size: medium-sized; D: NA; CDR3: CASSENSAKNIQYF; DNA: TGTGCCAGCAGTGAAAACTCAGCCAAAAACATTCAGTACTTC
J: TRBJ2-1; V: TRBV24-1; size: few; D: TRBD2; CDR3: CATSQSSGRNEQFF; DNA: TGTGCCACCAGTCAGTCTAGCGGGAGAAATGAGCAGTTCTTC
J: TRBJ2-1; V: TRBV7-3; size: NA; D: TRBD2; CDR3: CASSFGSGGEQFF; DNA: TGTGCCAGCAGCTTTGGGAGCGGGGGTGAGCAGTTCTTC
J: TRBJ2-7; V: TRBV12-3/TRBV12-4; size: NA; D: TRBD2; CDR3: CASSLGTSARYEQYF; DNA: TGTGCCAGCAGTTTGGGGACTAGCGCGCGCTACGAGCAGTACTTC